A single sample gave rise to the 8 T cell receptor beta chains below, sequenced in a study of T cell responses to AZD1222 COVID-19 vaccine. Only in-frame clones appear in the TCRdb table, and some are missing; sequencing was by immunoSEQ multiplex PCR. The table lists roughly 100,000 clones, about 88% of them singletons. The sequencing here drew on peripheral blood, taken on day 0 of AZD1222 vaccination. Receptors were obtained from an adult in good health.

The chain is built from TRBV9 and TRBJ2-1, with TRBD1 matching 11 bases. This CDR3 is 13 amino acids long. Germline assignment: CDR1 SGDLS and CDR2 YYNGEE. After removal of 6 bases from V and 8 bases from J, the junction contained 4 bases not matched to a gene. The CDR3 protein is CASTGQGADEQFF. The CDR3 nucleotides read TGTGCCAGCACCGGACAGGGGGCGGATGAGCAGTTCTTC.

V is TRBV19 and J is TRBJ2-7, with D tentatively TRBD2 (6 bases). Germline values: CDR1 LNHDA, CDR2 SQIVND (reference sequence). The CDR3 consists of 13 residues. The V and J ends lost 9 bases and 2 bases respectively, with 14 bases between them. CDR3 in amino acids: CASGRETPYEQYF. CDR3 bases: TGTGCCAGCGGACGGGAGACTCCCTACGAGCAGTACTTC.

The chain joins TRBV27 to TRBJ2-1; D not certain. Germline CDR1 reads MNHEY; CDR2 reads SMNVEV (reference sequence). The CDR3 has 15 residues. The V and J ends lost 5 bases and 2 bases respectively, with 13 bases between them. The CDR3 DNA reads as TGTGCCAGCAGTCCGTGGAGCCAAACCTACAATGAGCAGTTCTTC. The encoded protein is CASSPWSQTYNEQFF.

The chain combines TRBV3-1 (or the pseudogene TRBV3-2) with TRBJ2-7, with a possible D match to TRBD2 (5 bases). This CDR3 has 16 amino acids. Germline CDR1 and CDR2: LGHDT and YNNKEL (reference sequence). Trimming removed 4 bases from V and 4 bases from J, with 20 bases in between. The CDR3 loop is CASSPPGSGPNYEQYF. The CDR3 DNA sequence: TGTGCCAGCAGCCCGCCCGGAAGCGGCCCGAATTACGAGCAGTACTTC.

The chain employs TRBV5-1 and TRBJ1-4; 12 bases align to TRBD1. V lost 4 bases to trimming and J lost 4 bases; unmatched junction nucleotides: 8. The germline V gene has CDR1 SGHRS and CDR2 YFSETQ. The CDR3 totals 17 residues. Written as DNA, the CDR3 is TGCGCCAGCAGCAAGGGACAGGGGGCATTGGGTAATGAAAAACTGTTTTTT. Translating gives CASSKGQGALGNEKLFF. Full variable domain (remainder filled in from reference TRBV5-1 and TRBJ1-4): KAGVTQTPRYLIKTRGQQVTLSCSPISGHRSVSWYQQTPGQGLQFLFEYFSETQRNKGNFPGRFSGRQFSNSRSEMNVSTLELGDSALYLCASSKGQGALGNEKLFFGSGTQLSVL.

The chain couples TRBV21-1 to TRBJ1-2; TRBD1 is the table's D call and was not checked against the DNA. TRBV21-1 counts as a pseudogene. CDR3 size: 13 residues. CDR3 DNA: TGTGCCAGCAGCAAAATGACAAGCTATGGCTACACCTTC. Protein product: CASSKMTSYGYTF.

By sample fraction, this clone is medium-sized. This rearrangement joins TRBV29-1 to TRBJ2-7; 9 bases fit TRBD1. V trimming: 6 bases; J trimming: 5 bases; junction bases outside the gene matches: 5. Looked up from germline, CDR1 is SQVTM and CDR2 is ANQGSEA. The CDR3 has 12 residues. The CDR3 nucleotides are TGCAGCGTCGGGACAGGGAACAACGAGCAGTACTTC. The encoded protein is CSVGTGNNEQYF.

In DNA form, the CDR3 reads TGTGCCAGCAGCTCGGGACTAGCGGGAGCTGCAGATACGCAGTATTTT. It specifies CASSSGLAGAADTQYF. The rearrangement links TRBV7-3 to TRBJ2-3; 14 positions match TRBD2. The V gene's germline CDR1 is SGHTA and CDR2 FQGTGA. This CDR3 is built from 16 residues. The V and J ends lost 4 bases and 4 bases, in that order; junction bases with no gene match: 4.